Listed below are T cell receptor beta chains from one sample, sequenced in a study of regulatory T cells in long-lasting Graves disease. TCRdb independently ran MiXCR on the multiplex PCR reads; one entry per CDR3 protein. The sample holds about 420,000 distinct CDR3 sequences, about 20% seen once. This specimen was peripheral blood mononuclear cells (PBMCs), taken when the disease was refractory, from a patient treated with antithyroid drugs. The receptors derive from a female donor with Graves disease. Both conserved end residues are part of each CDR3. A D gene is named only where the DNA matches it firmly. Size values are once, few and many counts, or a class for expanded clones, and some rows have none.

abundance	j_gene	v_gene	d_gene	CDR3nt	CDR3aa
few	TRBJ1-4	TRBV29-1	.	TGCAGCGTCGGACTAAGCGGGGAAAAACTGTTTTTT	CSVGLSGEKLFF
.	TRBJ1-5	TRBV6-5	.	TGTGCCAGCAGTTACGTCGGCGGGCCCGGGCCCCAGCATTTT	CASSYVGGPGPQHF
.	TRBJ2-7	TRBV9	.	TGTGCCAGCAGCGTAGAGGCGGATTCAATCTACGAGCAGTACTTC	CASSVEADSIYEQYF
few	TRBJ2-7	TRBV14	TRBD2	TGTGCCAGCAGCCAAGAGAAGGCGTCGGGAGGGCCCTCCTACGAGCAGTACTTC	CASSQEKASGGPSYEQYF
.	TRBJ2-2	TRBV9	.	TGTGCCAGCAGCCAAGAACCCGCCGGGGAGCTGTTTTTT	CASSQEPAGELFF
once	TRBJ2-7	TRBV19	.	TGTGCCAGTAGTATTTCGGAGGAACTCGAGCAGTACTTC	CASSISEELEQYF
.	TRBJ2-5	TRBV9	TRBD2	TGTGCCAGCAGCGTAGGGCTAGCGGGAGAATCTTTAGAGACCCAGTACTTC	CASSVGLAGESLETQYF
.	TRBJ2-2	TRBV10-3	.	TGTGCCATCAGTGAGCGGGTGAACACCGGGGAGCTGTTTTTT	CAISERVNTGELFF
.	TRBJ2-7	TRBV29-1	.	TGCAGCGTCCCCAAGGGGGGTCTCTCCTACGAGCAGTACTTC	CSVPKGGLSYEQYF
many	TRBJ2-5	TRBV7-2	TRBD2	TGTGCCAGCAGCTTATCTAGCGGCAATGGAGAGACCCAGTACTTC	CASSLSSGNGETQYF
few	TRBJ2-3	TRBV5-1	.	TGCGCCAGCAGCTTCGGCCGTGATGCCCGTACGCAGTATTTT	CASSFGRDARTQYF
many	TRBJ1-2	TRBV6-1	.	TGTGCCAGCAGTGAGGGATGGGGGGTTGGCTACACCTTC	CASSEGWGVGYTF
.	TRBJ1-2	TRBV9	.	TGTGCCAGCAGCGTAGCAGGGTCTGGCTACACCTTC	CASSVAGSGYTF
few	TRBJ1-1	TRBV20-1	.	TGCAGTGCTAGTTCGGTCGGGAACACTGAAGCTTTCTTT	CSASSVGNTEAFF
few	TRBJ1-1	TRBV18	.	TGTGCCAGCTCACCACGGGAGGGACGGGCTGAAGCTTTCTTT	CASSPREGRAEAFF
few	TRBJ1-5	TRBV19	.	TGTGCCAGTAATGTGGCAGGACGAGGCAATCAGCCCCAGCATTTT	CASNVAGRGNQPQHF
many	TRBJ1-1	TRBV10-2	.	TGCGCCAGCAGTGAGTCGAGAGGTACTGAAGCTTTCTTT	CASSESRGTEAFF
many	TRBJ1-1	TRBV7-2	.	TGTGCCAGCAGCCCTACGGGGGAACGAACTGAAGCTTTCTTT	CASSPTGERTEAFF
many	TRBJ2-7	TRBV3-1	TRBD2	TGTGCCAGCAGTTTTAGCGGGAGGGCCGGGTACGAGCAGTACTTC	CASSFSGRAGYEQYF
once	TRBJ1-2	TRBV29-1	.	TGCAGCGTTGTGCAGTCATCTTATGGCTACACCTTC	CSVVQSSYGYTF
.	TRBJ2-5	TRBV20-1	TRBD2	TGCAGTGCTAGCCGACTAGCGGGAGGGCCCGAGACCCAGTACTTC	CSASRLAGGPETQYF
.	TRBJ2-7	TRBV6-1	.	TGTGCCAGCAGCGGCGAGGGGGGAAACTCCTACGAGCAGTACTTC	CASSGEGGNSYEQYF
many	TRBJ2-2	TRBV2	TRBD2	TGTGCCAGCAGGCTTACTAGCGGGAGTTCATCCGGGGAGCTGTTTTTT	CASRLTSGSSSGELFF
.	TRBJ2-6	TRBV7-8	TRBD1	TGTGCCAGCAGCCGGACAGGGGGTTTAGCTGGGGCCAACGTCCTGACTTTC	CASSRTGGLAGANVLTF
.	TRBJ2-7	TRBV4-2	TRBD2	TGTGCCAGCAGCCAAGATGGGACTAGCGGCTCCTACGAGCAGTACTTC	CASSQDGTSGSYEQYF
many	TRBJ1-2	TRBV2	TRBD1	TGTGCCAGCAGTGAAAAAGGGGACAGCCTCTATGGCTACACCTTC	CASSEKGDSLYGYTF
.	TRBJ2-3	TRBV24-1	.	TGTGCCACCAGTGGGGATTCGACAGATACGCAGTATTTT	CATSGDSTDTQYF
many	TRBJ2-7	TRBV28	.	TGTGCCAGCAGTGGGCCGATGAACAGGGACTCCTACGAGCAGTACTTC	CASSGPMNRDSYEQYF
.	TRBJ2-6	TRBV15	.	TGTGCCACCAGCAGAGCGGGATCTGGAGTGATCCCTGGGGCCAACGTCCTGACTTTC	CATSRAGSGVIPGANVLTF
few	TRBJ1-1	TRBV5-1	TRBD1	TGCGCCAGCAGCATGGACAGGGGTGGAACTGAAGCTTTCTTT	CASSMDRGGTEAFF
.	TRBJ2-1	TRBV30	TRBD2	TGTGCCTGGAGACTAGCGGGCCTTAATGAGCAGTTCTTC	CAWRLAGLNEQFF
few	TRBJ2-7	TRBV7-2	TRBD2	TGTGCCAGCAGCGGCGGGACTAGCGGTGCGAGCTCCTACGAGCAGTACTTC	CASSGGTSGASSYEQYF
few	TRBJ1-5	TRBV27	TRBD1	TGTGCCAGCAGTCCACAGGGGGGGCATCAGCCCCAGCATTTT	CASSPQGGHQPQHF
few	TRBJ1-4	TRBV18	TRBD1	TGTGCCAGCTCACCAAGCTGGGACAGGGGCAATGAAAAACTGTTTTTT	CASSPSWDRGNEKLFF
many	TRBJ2-5	TRBV5-6	.	TGTGCCAGCAGCTTGGGTGGGAGAGGTTTGGAGACCCAGTACTTC	CASSLGGRGLETQYF
many	TRBJ2-2	TRBV29-1	.	TGCAGCGTTCAGGACACCGGGGAGCTGTTTTTT	CSVQDTGELFF
.	TRBJ1-1	TRBV5-1	.	TGCGCCAGCAGCTTGGATCTAGTGCGGGACACTGAAGCTTTCTTT	CASSLDLVRDTEAFF
few	TRBJ1-1	TRBV4-1	TRBD1	TGCGCCAGCAGCCAAGGGGGGACAGGGCTTGAAGCTTTCTTT	CASSQGGTGLEAFF
many	TRBJ1-2	TRBV5-5	.	TGTGCCAGCAGCTACTACCCGGCCGACTCCAATGGCTACACCTTC	CASSYYPADSNGYTF
.	TRBJ2-7	TRBV12-3/TRBV12-4	.	TGTGCCAGCAGTTTAATATTGGGGGGTGAGCAGTACTTC	CASSLILGGEQYF
many	TRBJ2-7	TRBV5-1	.	TGTGCCAGCAGTTTAGGACCCAGCTCCTACGAGCAGTACTTC	CASSLGPSSYEQYF
many	TRBJ2-5	TRBV19	TRBD2	TGTGCCAGTAGTATGGGCGGGAGAGGAGAGACCCAGTACTTC	CASSMGGRGETQYF
few	TRBJ1-6	TRBV13	.	TGTGCCAGCAGCTTAGGTGCTGGGGGCCGGAGTTCACCCCTCCACTTT	CASSLGAGGRSSPLHF
.	TRBJ1-3	TRBV10-2	.	TGCGCCAGCAGTGCCGAGGGAAACACCATATATTTT	CASSAEGNTIYF
.	TRBJ1-5	TRBV5-6	.	TGTGCCAGCCAAGAAGATCAGCCCCAGCATTTT	CASQEDQPQHF
few	TRBJ1-5	TRBV3-1	.	TGTGCCAGCAGTGATACAGGATCGGGCAATCAGCCCCAGCATTTT	CASSDTGSGNQPQHF
.	TRBJ2-7	TRBV7-9	.	TGTGCCAGCTCTGTGACATTCTCCTACGAGCAGTACTTC	CASSVTFSYEQYF
few	TRBJ1-2	TRBV30	.	TGTGCCTGGAAGCCCGCCCGAGGAGGCTACACCTTC	CAWKPARGGYTF
many	TRBJ1-6	TRBV18	.	TGTGCCAGCTCGACAGGAAATTCACCCCTCCACTTT	CASSTGNSPLHF
many	TRBJ1-6	TRBV27	.	TGTGCCAGCGCTATAGGTGGGCGCGGTAATTCACCCCTCCACTTT	CASAIGGRGNSPLHF